This TCR beta chain was identified during a study of T cells expressing NK-cell markers. Overall study context: It was sorted CD3+CD56+NKG2C+, CD3+CD56+NKG2C- and CD3+CD56-NKG2C+ T cells that supplied the TCR beta repertoires.

The CDR3 runs to 14 residues. The germline V gene has CDR1 GTSNPN and CDR2 SVGIG (reference sequence). Points on this clonotype: Its target is unknown.

Study-wide results and caveats: For five or six donors, the dominant NKG2C+ clonotypes made up roughly 1.0-8% of their CD8+ T cells.

5'RACE template switching built TCR beta cDNA with unique molecular identifiers. TCRdb re-called the 5' RACE reads and gives one entry per CDR3 protein, without DNA. The sample table includes 550,000 to 600,000 distinct CDR3 sequences. The source of this sequence is a man aged 18 to 35 in good health. The sample consisted of blood T cells: a sorted CD56 or NKG2C T cell subset, CD4+ or CD8+ T cells, or bulk PBMC T cells (not recorded which). The V call is TRBV30, the J call TRBJ2-1; the D gene TCRdb calls, TRBD1, cannot be checked with no DNA. CDR3 in amino acids: CAWSKGQGFGEQFF.